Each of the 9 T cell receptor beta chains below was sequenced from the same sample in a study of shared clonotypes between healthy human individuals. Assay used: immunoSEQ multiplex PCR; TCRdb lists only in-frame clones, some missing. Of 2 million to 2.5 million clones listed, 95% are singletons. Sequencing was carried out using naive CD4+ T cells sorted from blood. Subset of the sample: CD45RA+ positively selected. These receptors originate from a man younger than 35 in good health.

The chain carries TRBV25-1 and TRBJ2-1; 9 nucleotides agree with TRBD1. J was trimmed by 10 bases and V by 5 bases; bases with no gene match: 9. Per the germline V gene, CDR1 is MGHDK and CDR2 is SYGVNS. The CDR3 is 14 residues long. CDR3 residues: CASSNSGGTGEQFF. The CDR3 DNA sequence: TGTGCCAGCAGTAACTCCGGGGGGACAGGGGAGCAGTTCTTC.

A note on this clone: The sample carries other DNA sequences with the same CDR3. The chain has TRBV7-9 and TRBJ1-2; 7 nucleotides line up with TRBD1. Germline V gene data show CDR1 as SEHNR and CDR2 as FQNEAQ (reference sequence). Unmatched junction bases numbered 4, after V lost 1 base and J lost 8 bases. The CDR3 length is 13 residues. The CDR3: CASSLEGGRGYTF. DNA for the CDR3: TGTGCCAGCAGCTTAGAAGGGGGCAGGGGCTACACCTTC.

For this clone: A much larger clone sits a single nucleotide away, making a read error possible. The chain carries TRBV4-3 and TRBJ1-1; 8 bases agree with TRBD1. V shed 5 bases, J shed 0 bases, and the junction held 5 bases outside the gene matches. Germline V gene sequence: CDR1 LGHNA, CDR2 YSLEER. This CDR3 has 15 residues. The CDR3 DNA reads TGCGCCAGCAGCAGTCGACAGGGGATGAACACTGAAGCTTTCTTT. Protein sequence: CASSSRQGMNTEAFF.

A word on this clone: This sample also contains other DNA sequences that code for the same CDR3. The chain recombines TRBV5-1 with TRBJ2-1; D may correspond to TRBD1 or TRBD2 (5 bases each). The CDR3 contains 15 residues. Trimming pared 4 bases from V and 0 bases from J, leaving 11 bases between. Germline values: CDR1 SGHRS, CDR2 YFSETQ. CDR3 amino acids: CASSLTGGSYNEQFF. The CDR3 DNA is TGCGCCAGCAGCCTAACTGGGGGCTCCTACAATGAGCAGTTCTTC.

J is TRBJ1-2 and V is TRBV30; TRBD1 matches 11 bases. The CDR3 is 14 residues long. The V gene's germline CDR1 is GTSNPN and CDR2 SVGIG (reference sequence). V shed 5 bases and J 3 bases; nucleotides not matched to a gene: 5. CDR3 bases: TGTGCCTGGGGGGGACAGGGGGTTCACTATGGCTACACCTTC. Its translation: CAWGGQGVHYGYTF.

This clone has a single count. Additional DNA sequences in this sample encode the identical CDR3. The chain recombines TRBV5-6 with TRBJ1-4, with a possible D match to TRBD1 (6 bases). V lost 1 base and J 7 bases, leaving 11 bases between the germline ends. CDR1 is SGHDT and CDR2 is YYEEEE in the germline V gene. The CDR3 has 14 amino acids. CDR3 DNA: TGTGCCAGCAGCTTGCGGGGGCTCGGTGAAAAACTGTTTTTT. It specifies CASSLRGLGEKLFF.

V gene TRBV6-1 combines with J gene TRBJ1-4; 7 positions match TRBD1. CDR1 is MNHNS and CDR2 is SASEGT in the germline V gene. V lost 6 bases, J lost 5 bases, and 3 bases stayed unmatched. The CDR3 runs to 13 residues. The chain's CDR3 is CASRDRWNEKLFF. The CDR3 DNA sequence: TGTGCCAGCAGGGACAGGTGGAATGAAAAACTGTTTTTT.

The CDR3 region is CASSRPGESDKNIQYF. The CDR3 DNA follows: TGTGCCAGTAGCCGCCCGGGGGAGTCTGACAAAAACATTCAGTACTTC. The gene calls are TRBV19 and TRBJ2-4; possible D gene TRBD2, 6 bases. This CDR3 spans 16 amino acids. The V gene lost 6 bases and the J gene lost 3 bases, with 18 bases spanning the gap. Germline CDR1 is LNHDA and CDR2 is SQIVND (reference sequence).

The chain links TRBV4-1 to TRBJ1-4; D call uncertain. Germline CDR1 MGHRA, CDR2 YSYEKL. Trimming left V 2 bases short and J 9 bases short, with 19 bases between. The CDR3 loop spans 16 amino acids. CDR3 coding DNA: TGCGCCAGCAGCCAAACCCTGCGGGTTACAGTGAAAAAACTGTTTTTT. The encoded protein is CASSQTLRVTVKKLFF.